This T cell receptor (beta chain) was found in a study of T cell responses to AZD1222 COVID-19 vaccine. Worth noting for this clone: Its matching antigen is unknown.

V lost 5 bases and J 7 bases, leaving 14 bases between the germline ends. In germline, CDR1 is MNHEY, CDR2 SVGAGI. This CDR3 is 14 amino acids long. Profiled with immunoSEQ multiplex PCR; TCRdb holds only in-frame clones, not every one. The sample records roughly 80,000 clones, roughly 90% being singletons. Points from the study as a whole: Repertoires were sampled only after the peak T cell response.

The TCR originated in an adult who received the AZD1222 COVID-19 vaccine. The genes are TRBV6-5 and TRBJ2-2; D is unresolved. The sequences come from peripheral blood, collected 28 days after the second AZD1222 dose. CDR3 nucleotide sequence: TGTGCCAGCAGTACGAAGACGATCGGCGGGGAGCTGTTTTTT. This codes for CASSTKTIGGELFF.